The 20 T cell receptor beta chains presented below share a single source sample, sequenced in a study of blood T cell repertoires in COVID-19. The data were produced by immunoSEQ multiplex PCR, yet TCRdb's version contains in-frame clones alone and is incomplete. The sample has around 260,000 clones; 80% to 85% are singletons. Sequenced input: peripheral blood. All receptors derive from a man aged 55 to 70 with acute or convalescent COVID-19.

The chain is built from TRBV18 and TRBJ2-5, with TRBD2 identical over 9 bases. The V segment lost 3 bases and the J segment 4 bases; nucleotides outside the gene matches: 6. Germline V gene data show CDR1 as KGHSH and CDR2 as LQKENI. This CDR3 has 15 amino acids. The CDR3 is CASSPASGVPETQYF. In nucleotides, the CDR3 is TGTGCCAGCTCACCGGCTAGCGGGGTTCCAGAGACCCAGTACTTC. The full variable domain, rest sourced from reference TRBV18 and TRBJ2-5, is NAGVMQNPRHLVRRRGQEARLRCSPMKGHSHVYWYRQLPEEGLKFMVYLQKENIIDESGMPKERFSAEFPKEGPSILRIQQVVRGDSAAYFCASSPASGVPETQYFGPGTRLLVL.

For the CDR3, the DNA is TGTGCCGCAGGGGCGGGGGGATCTGGGGCCAACGTCCTGACTTTC. It is translated as CAAGAGGSGANVLTF. The chain uses TRBV6-5 and TRBJ2-6; 8 bases are a match to TRBD2. CDR1 and CDR2 (germline): MNHEY, SVGAGI. The trim removed 11 bases at V and 1 base at J, leaving 7 bases unmatched. The CDR3 is made up of 15 amino acids.

As DNA, the CDR3 is TGTGCCAGCAGCCCGAGGGGGATCAACTATGGCTACACCTTC. It is translated as CASSPRGINYGYTF. V is TRBV3-1 (or the pseudogene TRBV3-2) and J is TRBJ1-2, with a possible D match to TRBD1 (6 bases). The CDR3 runs 14 residues. Trimming left V 4 bases short and J 2 bases short, with 11 bases between. Germline CDR1 reads LGHDT; CDR2 reads YNNKEL (reference sequence).

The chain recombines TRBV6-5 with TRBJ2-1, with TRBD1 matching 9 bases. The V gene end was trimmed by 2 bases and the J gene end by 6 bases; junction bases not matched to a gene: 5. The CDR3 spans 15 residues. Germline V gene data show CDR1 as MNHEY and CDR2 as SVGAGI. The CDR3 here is CASSYQGQGPNEQFF. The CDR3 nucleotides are TGTGCCAGCAGTTACCAGGGACAGGGTCCCAATGAGCAGTTCTTC.

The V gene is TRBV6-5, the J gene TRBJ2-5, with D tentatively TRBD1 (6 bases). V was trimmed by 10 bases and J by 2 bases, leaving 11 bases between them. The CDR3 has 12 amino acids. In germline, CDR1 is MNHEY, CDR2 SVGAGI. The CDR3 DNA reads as TGTGCCACCCGGACAGATCAAGAGACCCAGTACTTC. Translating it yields CATRTDQETQYF.

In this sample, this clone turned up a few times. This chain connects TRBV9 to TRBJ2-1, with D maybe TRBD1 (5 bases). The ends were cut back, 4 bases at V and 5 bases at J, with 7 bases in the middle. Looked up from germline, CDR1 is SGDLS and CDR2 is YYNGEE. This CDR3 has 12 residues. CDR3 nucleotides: TGTGCCAGCAGCACCAGGGACAATGAGCAGTTCTTC. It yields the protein CASSTRDNEQFF.

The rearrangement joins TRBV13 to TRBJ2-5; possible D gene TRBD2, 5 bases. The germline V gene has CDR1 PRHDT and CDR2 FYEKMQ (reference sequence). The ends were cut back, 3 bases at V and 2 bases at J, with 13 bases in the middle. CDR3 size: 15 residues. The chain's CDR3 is CASSFSRRGQETQYF. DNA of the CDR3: TGTGCCAGCAGCTTTAGCCGCCGGGGACAAGAGACCCAGTACTTC.

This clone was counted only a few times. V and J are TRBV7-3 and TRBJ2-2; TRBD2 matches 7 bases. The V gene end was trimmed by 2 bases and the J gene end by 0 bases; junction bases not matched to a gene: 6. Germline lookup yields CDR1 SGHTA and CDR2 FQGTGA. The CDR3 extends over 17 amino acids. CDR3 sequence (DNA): TGTGCCAGCAGCTTAGGGCCTAGCGGATCGAACACCGGGGAGCTGTTTTTT. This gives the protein CASSLGPSGSNTGELFF. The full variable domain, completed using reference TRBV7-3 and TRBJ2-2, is GAGVSQTPSNKVTEKGKYVELRCDPISGHTALYWYRQSLGQGPEFLIYFQGTGAADDSGLPNDRFFAVRPEGSVSTLKIQRTERGDSAVYLCASSLGPSGSNTGELFFGEGSRLTVL.

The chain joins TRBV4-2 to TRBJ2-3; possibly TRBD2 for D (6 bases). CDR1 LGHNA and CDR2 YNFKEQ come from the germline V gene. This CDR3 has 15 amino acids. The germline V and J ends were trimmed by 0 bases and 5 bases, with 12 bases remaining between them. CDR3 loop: CASSQEGGTGDTQYF. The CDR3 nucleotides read TGTGCCAGCAGCCAAGAAGGCGGGACGGGAGATACGCAGTATTTT.

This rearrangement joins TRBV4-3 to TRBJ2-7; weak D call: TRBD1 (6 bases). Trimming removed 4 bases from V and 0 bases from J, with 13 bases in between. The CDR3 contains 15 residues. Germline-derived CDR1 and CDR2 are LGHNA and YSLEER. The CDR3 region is CASSLFQGSSYEQYF. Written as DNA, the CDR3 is TGCGCCAGCAGCCTCTTCCAGGGGAGCTCCTACGAGCAGTACTTC.

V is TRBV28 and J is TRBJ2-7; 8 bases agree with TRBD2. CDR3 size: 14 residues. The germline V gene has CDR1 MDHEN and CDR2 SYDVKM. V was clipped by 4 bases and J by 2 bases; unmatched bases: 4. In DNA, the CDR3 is TGTGCCAGCAGTTCGGGAGGGACGGCCTACGAGCAGTACTTC. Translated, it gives CASSSGGTAYEQYF.

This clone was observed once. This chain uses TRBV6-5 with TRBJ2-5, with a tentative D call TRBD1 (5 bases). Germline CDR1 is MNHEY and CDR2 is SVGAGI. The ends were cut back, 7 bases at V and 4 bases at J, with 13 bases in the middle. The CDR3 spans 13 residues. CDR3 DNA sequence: TGTGCCAGCATGCAGACAGCTAGAGAGACCCAGTACTTC. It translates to CASMQTARETQYF.

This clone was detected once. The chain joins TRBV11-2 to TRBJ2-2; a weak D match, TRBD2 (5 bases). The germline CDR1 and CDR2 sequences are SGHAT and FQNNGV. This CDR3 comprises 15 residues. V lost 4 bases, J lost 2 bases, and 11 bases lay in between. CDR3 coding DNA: TGTGCCAGCAGCTCGGGAAGGGTAAACACCGGGGAGCTGTTTTTT. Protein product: CASSSGRVNTGELFF.

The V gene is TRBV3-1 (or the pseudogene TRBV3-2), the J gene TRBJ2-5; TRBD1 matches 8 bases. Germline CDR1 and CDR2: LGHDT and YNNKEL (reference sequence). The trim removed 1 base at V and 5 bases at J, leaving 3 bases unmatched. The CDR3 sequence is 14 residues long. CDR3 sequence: CASSQGTGRETQYF. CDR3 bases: TGTGCCAGCAGCCAAGGGACAGGGAGGGAGACCCAGTACTTC.

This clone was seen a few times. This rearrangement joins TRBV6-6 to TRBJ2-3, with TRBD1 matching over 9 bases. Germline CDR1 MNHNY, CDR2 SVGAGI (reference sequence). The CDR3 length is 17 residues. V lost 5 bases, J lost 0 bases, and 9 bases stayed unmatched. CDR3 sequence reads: CASSPFSGTGSTDTQYF. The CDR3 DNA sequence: TGTGCCAGCAGTCCATTTTCCGGGACAGGGAGCACAGATACGCAGTATTTT.

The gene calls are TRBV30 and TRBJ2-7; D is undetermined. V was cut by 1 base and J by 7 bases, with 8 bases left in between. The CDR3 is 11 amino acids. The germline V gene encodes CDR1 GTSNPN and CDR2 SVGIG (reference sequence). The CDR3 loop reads CAWSAYSEQYF. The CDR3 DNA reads TGTGCCTGGAGTGCGTACAGTGAGCAGTACTTC.

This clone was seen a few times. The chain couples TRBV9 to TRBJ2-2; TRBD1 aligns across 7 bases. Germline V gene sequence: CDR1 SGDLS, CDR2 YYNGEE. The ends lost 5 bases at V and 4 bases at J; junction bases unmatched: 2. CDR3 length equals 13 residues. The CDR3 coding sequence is TGTGCCAGCAGGACAGGGCTCACCGGGGAGCTGTTTTTT. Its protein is CASRTGLTGELFF. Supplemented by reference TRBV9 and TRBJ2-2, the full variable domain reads DSGVTQTPKHLITATGQRVTLRCSPRSGDLSVYWYQQSLDQGLQFLIQYYNGEERAKGNILERFSAQQFPDLHSELNLSSLELGDSALYFCASRTGLTGELFFGEGSRLTVL.

CDR3 in amino acids: CASSPGQGAYGYTF. In DNA, the CDR3 is TGTGCCAGCTCACCAGGACAGGGTGCCTATGGCTACACCTTC. V and J are TRBV18 and TRBJ1-2; 8 bases are shared with TRBD1. The CDR3 consists of 14 residues. Germline V CDR1 and CDR2: KGHSH, LQKENI. V trimming: 2 bases; J trimming: 4 bases; junction bases outside the gene matches: 3.

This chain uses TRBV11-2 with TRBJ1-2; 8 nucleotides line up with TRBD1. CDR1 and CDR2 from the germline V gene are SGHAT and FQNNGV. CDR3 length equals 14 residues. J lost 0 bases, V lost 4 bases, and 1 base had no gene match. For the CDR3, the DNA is TGTGCCAGCAGCTCGGGACAGGCTAACTATGGCTACACCTTC. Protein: CASSSGQANYGYTF.

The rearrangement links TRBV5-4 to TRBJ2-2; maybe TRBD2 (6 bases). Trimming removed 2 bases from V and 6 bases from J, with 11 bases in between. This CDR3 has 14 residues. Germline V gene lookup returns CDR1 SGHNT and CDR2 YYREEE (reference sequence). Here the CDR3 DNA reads TGTGCCAGCAGCTTTGGAGGGGTGGCCGGGGAGCTGTTTTTT. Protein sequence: CASSFGGVAGELFF.